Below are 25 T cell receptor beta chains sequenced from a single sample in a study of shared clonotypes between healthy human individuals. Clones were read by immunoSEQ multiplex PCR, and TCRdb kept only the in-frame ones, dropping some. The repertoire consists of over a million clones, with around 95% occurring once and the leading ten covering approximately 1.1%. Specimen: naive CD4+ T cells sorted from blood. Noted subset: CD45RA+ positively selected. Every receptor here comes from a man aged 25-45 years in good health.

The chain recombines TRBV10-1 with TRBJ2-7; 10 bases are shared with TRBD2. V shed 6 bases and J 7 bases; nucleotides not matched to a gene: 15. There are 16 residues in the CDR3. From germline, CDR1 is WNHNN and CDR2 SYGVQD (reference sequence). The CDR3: CASSKTPLAGVGEQYF. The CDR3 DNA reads TGCGCCAGCAGCAAAACCCCCCTAGCGGGAGTAGGGGAGCAGTACTTC.

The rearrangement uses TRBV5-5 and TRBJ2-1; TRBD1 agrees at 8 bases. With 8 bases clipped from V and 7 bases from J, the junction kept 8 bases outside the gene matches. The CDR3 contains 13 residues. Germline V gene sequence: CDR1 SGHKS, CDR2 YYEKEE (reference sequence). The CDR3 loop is CASPGTGRNEQFF. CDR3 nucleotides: TGTGCCAGTCCCGGGACAGGACGAAATGAGCAGTTCTTC.

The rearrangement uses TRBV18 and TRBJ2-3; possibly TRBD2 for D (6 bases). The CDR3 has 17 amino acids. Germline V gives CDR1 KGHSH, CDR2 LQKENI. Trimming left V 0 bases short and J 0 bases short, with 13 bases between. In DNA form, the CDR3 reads TGTGCCAGCTCACCACCGTATTTTAGCGGTAGCACAGATACGCAGTATTTT. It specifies CASSPPYFSGSTDTQYF.

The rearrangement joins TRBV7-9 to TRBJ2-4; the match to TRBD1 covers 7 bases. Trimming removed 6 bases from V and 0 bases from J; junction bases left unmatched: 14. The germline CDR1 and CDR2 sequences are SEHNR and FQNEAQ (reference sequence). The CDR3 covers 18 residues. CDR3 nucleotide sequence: TGTGCCAGCAGTTATCAACCGACAGGGATCCTAGCCAAAAACATTCAGTACTTC. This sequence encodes CASSYQPTGILAKNIQYF.

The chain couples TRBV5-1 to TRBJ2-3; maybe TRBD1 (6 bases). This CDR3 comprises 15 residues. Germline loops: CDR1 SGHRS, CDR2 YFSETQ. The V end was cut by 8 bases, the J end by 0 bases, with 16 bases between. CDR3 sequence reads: CASRPGVISTDTQYF. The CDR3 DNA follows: TGCGCCAGTCGCCCAGGGGTAATTAGCACAGATACGCAGTATTTT.

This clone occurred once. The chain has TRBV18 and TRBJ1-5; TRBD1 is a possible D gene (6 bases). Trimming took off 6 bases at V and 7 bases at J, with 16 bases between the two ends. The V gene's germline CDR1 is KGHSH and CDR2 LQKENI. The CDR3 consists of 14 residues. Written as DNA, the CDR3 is TGTGCCAGCTCGCCTGGACAGACCGGGCAGCCCCAGCATTTT. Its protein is CASSPGQTGQPQHF.

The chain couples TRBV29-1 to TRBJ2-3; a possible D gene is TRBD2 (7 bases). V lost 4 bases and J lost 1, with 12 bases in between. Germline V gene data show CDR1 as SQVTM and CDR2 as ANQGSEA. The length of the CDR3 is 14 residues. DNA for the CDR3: TGCAGCGTTGTGCGAGGGGGGGGCACAGATACGCAGTATTTT. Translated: CSVVRGGGTDTQYF.

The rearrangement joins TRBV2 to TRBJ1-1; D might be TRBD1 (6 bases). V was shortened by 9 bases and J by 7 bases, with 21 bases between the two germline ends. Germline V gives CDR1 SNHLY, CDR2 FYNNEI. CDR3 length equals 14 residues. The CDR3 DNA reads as TGTGCCAGTATCTTCGGCGGGGGGCTTGGTGAAGCTTTCTTT. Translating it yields CASIFGGGLGEAFF.

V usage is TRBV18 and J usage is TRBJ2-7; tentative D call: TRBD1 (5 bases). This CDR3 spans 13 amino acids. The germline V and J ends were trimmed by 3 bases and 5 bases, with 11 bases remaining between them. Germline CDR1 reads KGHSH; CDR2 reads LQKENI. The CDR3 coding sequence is TGTGCCAGCTCACCCTTGAAGGACAACGAGCAGTACTTC. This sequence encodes CASSPLKDNEQYF.

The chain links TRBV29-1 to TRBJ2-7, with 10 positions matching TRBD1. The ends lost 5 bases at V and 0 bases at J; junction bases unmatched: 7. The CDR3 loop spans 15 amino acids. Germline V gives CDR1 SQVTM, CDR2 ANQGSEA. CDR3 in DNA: TGCAGCGTTCGACTTGGGACAGGGGCCTCCTACGAGCAGTACTTC. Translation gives CSVRLGTGASYEQYF.

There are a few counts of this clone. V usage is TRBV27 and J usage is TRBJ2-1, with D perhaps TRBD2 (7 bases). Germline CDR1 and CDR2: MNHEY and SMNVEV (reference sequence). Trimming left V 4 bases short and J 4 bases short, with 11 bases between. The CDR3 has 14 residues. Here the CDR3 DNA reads TGTGCCAGCAGTTGGGAGGGGGGATACAATGAGCAGTTCTTC. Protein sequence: CASSWEGGYNEQFF.

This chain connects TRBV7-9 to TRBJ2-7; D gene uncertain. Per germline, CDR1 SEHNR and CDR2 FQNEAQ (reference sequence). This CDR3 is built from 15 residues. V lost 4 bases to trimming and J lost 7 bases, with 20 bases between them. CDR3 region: CASSSPAGPLIEQYF. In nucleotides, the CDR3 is TGTGCCAGCAGCTCGCCCGCCGGGCCCCTCATAGAGCAGTACTTC.

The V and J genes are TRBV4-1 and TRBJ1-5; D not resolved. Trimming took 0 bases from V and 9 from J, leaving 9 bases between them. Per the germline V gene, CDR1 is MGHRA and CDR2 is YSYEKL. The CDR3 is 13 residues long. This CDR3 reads CASSQDSGRPQHF. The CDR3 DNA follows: TGCGCCAGCAGCCAAGATTCCGGGAGGCCCCAGCATTTT.

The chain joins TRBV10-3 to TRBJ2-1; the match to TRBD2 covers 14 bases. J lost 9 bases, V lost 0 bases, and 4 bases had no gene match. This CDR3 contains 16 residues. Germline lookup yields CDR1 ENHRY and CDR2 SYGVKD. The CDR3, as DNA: TGTGCCATCAGTGAGTCGGGACTAGCGGGAGTGGGTGAGCAGTTCTTC. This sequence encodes CAISESGLAGVGEQFF.

CDR3 region: CASRELAGPTNEQFF. In DNA form, the CDR3 reads TGCGCCAGCAGGGAACTAGCGGGACCGACCAATGAGCAGTTCTTC. The chain recombines TRBV10-1 with TRBJ2-1; TRBD2 matches at 10 bases. V gave up 6 bases and J gave up 6 bases; unmatched junction bases: 8. Germline loops: CDR1 WNHNN, CDR2 SYGVQD (reference sequence). This CDR3 contains 15 residues.

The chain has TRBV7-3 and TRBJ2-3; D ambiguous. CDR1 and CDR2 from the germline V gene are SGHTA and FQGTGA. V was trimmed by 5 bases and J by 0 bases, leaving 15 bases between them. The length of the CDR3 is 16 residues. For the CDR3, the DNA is TGTGCCAGCAGCCCCGCCGATAGCACAAGCACAGATACGCAGTATTTT. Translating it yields CASSPADSTSTDTQYF. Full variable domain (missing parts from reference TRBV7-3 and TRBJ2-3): GAGVSQTPSNKVTEKGKYVELRCDPISGHTALYWYRQSLGQGPEFLIYFQGTGAADDSGLPNDRFFAVRPEGSVSTLKIQRTERGDSAVYLCASSPADSTSTDTQYFGPGTRLTVL.

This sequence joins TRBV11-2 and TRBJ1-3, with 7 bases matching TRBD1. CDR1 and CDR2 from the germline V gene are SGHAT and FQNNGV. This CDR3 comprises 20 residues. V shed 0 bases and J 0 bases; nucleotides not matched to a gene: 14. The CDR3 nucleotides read TGTGCCAGCAGCTTAGAGAGACAGGGCCGAACGTTTAGCTCTGGAAACACCATATATTTT. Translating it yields CASSLERQGRTFSSGNTIYF.

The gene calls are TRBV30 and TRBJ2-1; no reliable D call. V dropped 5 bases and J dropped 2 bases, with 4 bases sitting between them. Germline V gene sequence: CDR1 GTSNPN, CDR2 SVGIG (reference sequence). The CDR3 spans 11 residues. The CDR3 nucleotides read TGTGCCTGGGTGACCTACAATGAGCAGTTCTTC. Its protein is CAWVTYNEQFF.

As DNA, the CDR3 is TGTGCCAGCAGCTTGGCCCAAACTAGGTCGAGCACAGATACGCAGTATTTT. It yields the protein CASSLAQTRSSTDTQYF. This chain links TRBV5-4 with TRBJ2-3; D is possibly TRBD2 (5 bases). V dropped 0 bases and J dropped 0 bases, with 14 bases sitting between them. The germline CDR1 and CDR2 sequences are SGHNT and YYREEE (reference sequence). This CDR3 contains 17 residues.

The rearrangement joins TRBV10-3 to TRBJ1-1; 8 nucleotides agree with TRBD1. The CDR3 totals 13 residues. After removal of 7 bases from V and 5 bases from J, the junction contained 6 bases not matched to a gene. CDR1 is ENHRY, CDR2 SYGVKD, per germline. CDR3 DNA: TGTGCCATCAAACAGGGGGATCGGACTGAAGCTTTCTTT. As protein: CAIKQGDRTEAFF.

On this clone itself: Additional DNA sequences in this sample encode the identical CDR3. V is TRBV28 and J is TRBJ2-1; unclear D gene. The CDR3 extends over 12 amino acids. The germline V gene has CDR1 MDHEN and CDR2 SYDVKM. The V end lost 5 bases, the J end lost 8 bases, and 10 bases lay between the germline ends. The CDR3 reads CASSLVGYEQFF. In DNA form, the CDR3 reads TGTGCCAGCAGTCTAGTTGGTTATGAGCAGTTCTTC. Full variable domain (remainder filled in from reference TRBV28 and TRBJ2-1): DVKVTQSSRYLVKRTGEKVFLECVQDMDHENMFWYRQDPGLGLRLIYFSYDVKMKEKGDIPEGYSVSREKKERFSLILESASTNQTSMYLCASSLVGYEQFFGPGTRLTVL.

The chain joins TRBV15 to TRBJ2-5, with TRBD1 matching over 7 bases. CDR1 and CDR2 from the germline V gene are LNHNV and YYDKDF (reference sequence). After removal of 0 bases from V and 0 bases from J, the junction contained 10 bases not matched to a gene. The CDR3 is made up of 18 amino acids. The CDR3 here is CATSRDRQGRAHQETQYF. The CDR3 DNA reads TGTGCCACCAGCAGAGATCGACAGGGACGGGCCCACCAAGAGACCCAGTACTTC.

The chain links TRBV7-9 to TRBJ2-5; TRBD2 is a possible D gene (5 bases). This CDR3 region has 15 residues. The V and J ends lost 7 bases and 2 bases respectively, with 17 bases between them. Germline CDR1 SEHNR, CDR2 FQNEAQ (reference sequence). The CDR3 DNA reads TGTGCCAGCAACCCTTTTTGGGGAGTACAAGAGACCCAGTACTTC. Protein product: CASNPFWGVQETQYF.

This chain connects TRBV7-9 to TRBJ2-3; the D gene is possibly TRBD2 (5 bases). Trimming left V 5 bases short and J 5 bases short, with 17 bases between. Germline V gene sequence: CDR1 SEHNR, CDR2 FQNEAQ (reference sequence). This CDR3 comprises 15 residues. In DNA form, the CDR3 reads TGTGCCAGCAGCCGCCCTAGTGGGAGTGGAGATACGCAGTATTTT. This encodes CASSRPSGSGDTQYF.

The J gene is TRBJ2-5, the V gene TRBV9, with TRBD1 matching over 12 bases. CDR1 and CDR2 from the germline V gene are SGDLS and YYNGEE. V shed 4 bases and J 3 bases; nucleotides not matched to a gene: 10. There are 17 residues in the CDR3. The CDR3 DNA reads TGTGCCAGCAGCCCCTCCGGGACAGGGGGCCGAAAAGAGACCCAGTACTTC. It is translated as CASSPSGTGGRKETQYF.